This is a list of T cell receptor beta chains from one sample in a study of T cells in Graves' hyperthyroidism and ophthalmopathy. TCRdb itself ran the multiplex PCR reads through MiXCR, one entry per CDR3 protein. The sample shows 600,000 or so distinct CDR3 sequences, approximately 15% of them seen only once. Sequenced material: blood. These receptors all come from a woman aged 18-29 years with Graves' ophthalmopathy. The CDR3 runs from the conserved cysteine through the conserved F or W.

V | CDR3
TRBV7-2 | CASSLGQVTDTQYF
TRBV5-4 | CASSLQEGGGELFF
TRBV5-1 | CASSLGHVYEQYF
TRBV11-3 | CASSFLSEAFF
TRBV28 | CASTLPRTGGFGELFF
TRBV28 | CASSLIIGYEQYF
TRBV27 | CASSLGPGSYNEQFF
TRBV6-1 | CASGIGGTEQYF
TRBV7-9 | CASSLGESSVGEQFF
TRBV5-1 | CASSLATGNQPQHF
TRBV18 | CASSPEGPETQYF
TRBV6-2/TRBV6-3 | CASSWGDSSFGYTF
TRBV7-9 | CASSGWDRLTYEAFF
TRBV9 | CASSVEAGTSDEQFF
TRBV6-1 | CASEDGSYNEQFF
TRBV7-9 | CASSLDPGTSGLLSYNEQFF
TRBV29-1 | CSVSRGARYSYGYTF